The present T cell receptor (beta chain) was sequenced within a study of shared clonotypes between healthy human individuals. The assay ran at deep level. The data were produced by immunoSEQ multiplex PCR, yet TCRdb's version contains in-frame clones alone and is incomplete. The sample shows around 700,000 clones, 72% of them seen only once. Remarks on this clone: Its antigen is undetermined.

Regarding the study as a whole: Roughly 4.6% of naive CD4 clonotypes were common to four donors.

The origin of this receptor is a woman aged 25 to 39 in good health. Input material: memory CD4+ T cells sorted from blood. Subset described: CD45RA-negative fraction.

CDR3: CASTYTGGDQPQHF. The CDR3 DNA follows: TGTGCCAGTACCTATACGGGAGGTGATCAGCCCCAGCATTTT. The chain couples TRBV19 to TRBJ1-5, with D unclear. Germline V lookup: CDR1 LNHDA, CDR2 SQIVND (reference sequence). The CDR3 is 14 amino acids. With 7 bases removed from V and 5 bases from J, the gap between germline ends came to 15 bases.